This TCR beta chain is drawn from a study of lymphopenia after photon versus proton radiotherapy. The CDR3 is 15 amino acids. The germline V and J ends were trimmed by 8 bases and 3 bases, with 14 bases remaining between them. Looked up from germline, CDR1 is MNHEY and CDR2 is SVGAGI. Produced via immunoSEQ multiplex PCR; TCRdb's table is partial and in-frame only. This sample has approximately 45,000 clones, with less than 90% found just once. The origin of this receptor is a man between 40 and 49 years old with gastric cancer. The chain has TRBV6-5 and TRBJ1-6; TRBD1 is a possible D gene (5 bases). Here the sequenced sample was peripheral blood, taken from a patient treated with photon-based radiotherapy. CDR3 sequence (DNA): TGTGCCAGCGTCGACAGACTCGACTATAATTCACCCCTCCACTTT. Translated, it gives CASVDRLDYNSPLHF.